This is a list of T cell receptor beta chains from one sample in a study of prognosis after radiotherapy for stage I lung cancer. TCRdb analysed the multiplex PCR reads with MiXCR anew, one entry per CDR3 protein. The sample carries tens of thousands of distinct CDR3 sequences, roughly 24% recorded once. The specimen comprised PBMCs, sampled before or after stereotactic body radiation therapy (not recorded which). These receptors all come from a donor aged 50 or older with non-small cell lung cancer. The CDR3 runs from the conserved cysteine through the conserved F or W. Each record gives: D gene, J gene, V gene, clone size, CDR3 DNA, CDR3 protein. D genes are given only for firm matches. Size values are once, few and many counts, or a class for expanded clones, and some rows have none.

TRBD2	TRBJ2-1	TRBV24-1	many	TGTGCCACCTTAGCGGGAGTCGGGGATGAGCAGTTCTTC	CATLAGVGDEQFF
.	TRBJ1-3	TRBV7-6	many	TGTGCCAGCAGCTCCACAGGGTCCTACTCTGGAAACACCATATATTTT	CASSSTGSYSGNTIYF
.	TRBJ2-3	TRBV19	many	TGTGCCAGTAGTCTTCGGGACTCCACAGATACGCAGTATTTT	CASSLRDSTDTQYF
.	TRBJ1-1	TRBV6-1	many	TGTGCCAGCAGGGGGCGAACCACTGAAGCTTTCTTT	CASRGRTTEAFF
.	TRBJ2-1	TRBV27	many	TGTGCCAGCAGTGGCCTTAATGGGAATGAGCAGTTCTTC	CASSGLNGNEQFF
TRBD2	TRBJ2-3	TRBV10-3	many	TGTGCCATCAGGTTGGGCGGGGGGGCCCCAGATACGCAGTATTTT	CAIRLGGGAPDTQYF
.	TRBJ2-5	TRBV20-1	many	TGCAGTGCTAGAGAACCGGACCTAACCCAAGAGACCCAGTACTTC	CSAREPDLTQETQYF
.	TRBJ1-2	TRBV2	.	TGTGCCACCACTCTCCGGCCCAGTGAGTACACCTTC	CATTLRPSEYTF
.	TRBJ1-2	TRBV27	.	TGTGCCAGCAGTGATACTAACTATGGCTACGCTTTC	CASSDTNYGYAF
.	TRBJ2-1	TRBV12-3/TRBV12-4	.	TGTGCCAGCAGACCCGACCCCCGCCTATACAATGAGCAGTTCTTC	CASRPDPRLYNEQFF
TRBD2	TRBJ2-3	TRBV6-2/TRBV6-3	.	TGTGCCAGCAGTTACTCCAAAGCGGGGGGTAACACAGATACGCAATATTTT	CASSYSKAGGNTDTQYF
TRBD1	TRBJ2-5	TRBV2	many	TGTGCCAGCGGACAGGACGCCTTGTACCAAGAGACCCAGTACTTC	CASGQDALYQETQYF
.	TRBJ1-2	TRBV2	many	TGTGCCAGCACCAGGACAGCCTCGGGTGGCTACACCTTC	CASTRTASGGYTF
.	TRBJ2-7	TRBV6-2/TRBV6-3	.	TGTGCCAGCAGTTACCCGGCAGGGATCTCCTACCAGCAGTACTTC	CASSYPAGISYQQYF
TRBD1	TRBJ1-1	TRBV6-5	many	TGTGCCAGCAGTTACCAGGGGGCGCGGAACACTGAAGCTTTCTTT	CASSYQGARNTEAFF
TRBD1	TRBJ2-7	TRBV7-8	many	TGTGCCAGCAGCGAGGACAGGGTCCACGAGCAGTACTTC	CASSEDRVHEQYF
.	TRBJ1-4	TRBV7-8	many	TGTGCCAGCAGCCCACGGACAGTAATGAATGAAAAACTGTTTTTT	CASSPRTVMNEKLFF
.	TRBJ1-1	TRBV3-1	many	TGTGCCAGCAGCCAAGGTCATGCAGGGACTTTCACTGAAGCTTTCTTT	CASSQGHAGTFTEAFF
TRBD1	TRBJ1-2	TRBV28	many	TGTGCCAGCAGTATCCCCTTGGGACAGCCTAACTATGGCTACACCTTC	CASSIPLGQPNYGYTF
.	TRBJ2-7	TRBV11-1	many	TGTGCCAGCAGCTTTTCGGAGTACGAGCAGTACTTC	CASSFSEYEQYF
TRBD1	TRBJ1-2	TRBV18	many	TGTGCCAGCTCACTGGACAGGACCACCTATGGCTACACCTTC	CASSLDRTTYGYTF
.	TRBJ1-1	TRBV3-1	many	TGTGCCAGCAGCCCCCACGGCGGGTTGAACACTGAAGCTTTCTTT	CASSPHGGLNTEAFF
TRBD1	TRBJ2-7	TRBV2	many	TGTGCCAGCCGCAAGACGGGACAGGGTCTTGTGCAGTACTTC	CASRKTGQGLVQYF
.	TRBJ2-6	TRBV20-1	many	TGCAGTGCTAGACAGAGCTCTGGGGCCAACGTCCTGACTTTC	CSARQSSGANVLTF
.	TRBJ2-1	TRBV5-1	many	TGCGCCAGCAGCTTTGGAGGGGGGTATGAGCAGTTCTTC	CASSFGGGYEQFF
.	TRBJ1-1	TRBV6-1	.	TGTGCCAGCAGTGACGAGGGGGTCATTAAGATCAACACTGGAGCTTTCTTT	CASSDEGVIKINTGAFF
TRBD1	TRBJ2-7	TRBV12-3/TRBV12-4	.	TGTGCCAGCAGTTTCTCGGGACAGGGGGTTCCGGGGCAGTACTTC	CASSFSGQGVPGQYF
.	TRBJ1-1	TRBV2	many	TGTGCCAGCAGTGTATTCATGAACACTGAAGCTTTCTTT	CASSVFMNTEAFF
.	TRBJ1-4	TRBV5-5	many	TGTGCCAGCAGCTTGCCAAACCTCCGAGAAAAACTGTTTTTT	CASSLPNLREKLFF
TRBD1	TRBJ1-5	TRBV6-1	many	TGTGCCAGCAGAAGGACAGGGGGTGTGGGCATGGGCAATCAGCCCCAGCATTTT	CASRRTGGVGMGNQPQHF
.	TRBJ2-7	TRBV10-2	once	TGCGCCAGCAGTGAGTCGGGGGGGGCGCGGAACGAGCAGTACTTC	CASSESGGARNEQYF
.	TRBJ2-3	TRBV28	many	TGTGCCAGCGGTGGCGGAGGCAGTAGCACAGATACGCAGTATTTT	CASGGGGSSTDTQYF
TRBD1	TRBJ2-1	TRBV12-3/TRBV12-4	.	TGTGCCAGCACCCAAGACAGGGGGGACTACAATGAGCAGTTCTTC	CASTQDRGDYNEQFF
TRBD2	TRBJ2-7	TRBV5-1	.	TGCGCCAGCAGCTTCGGACTAGCGGGCGCGAGCTCCAACGAGCAGTACTTC	CASSFGLAGASSNEQYF
TRBD2	TRBJ2-1	TRBV30	many	TGTGCCTGGAGGGCCTTCGGGGGGTCCTACAATGAGCAGTTCTTC	CAWRAFGGSYNEQFF